The 10 T cell receptor beta chains below come from one sample, sequenced in a study of beta chain features in type 1 diabetes. The sequenced template was cDNA made from the entire isolated RNA. Using immunoSEQ multiplex PCR, the repertoire was profiled, and TCRdb retains in-frame clones only, with some absent. The sample contains 60,000 to 75,000 clones, approximately 59% of which appear only once. The sequenced sample consisted of Tregs from blood. These receptors were collected from a woman aged 18-29 years in good health.

The rearrangement joins TRBV13 to TRBJ2-1, with 12 bases that match TRBD2. Germline CDR1 and CDR2: PRHDT and FYEKMQ (reference sequence). The CDR3 runs to 15 residues. V was pared by 5 bases and J by 8 bases, with 7 bases of the junction left unmatched. In DNA, the CDR3 is TGTGCCAGCAGCCGTAGACTAGCGGGAGTGTATGAGCAGTTCTTC. It translates to CASSRRLAGVYEQFF.

This chain joins TRBV5-1 and TRBJ1-1; 7 nucleotides line up with TRBD1. CDR3 length: 17 amino acids. Per the germline V gene, CDR1 is SGHRS and CDR2 is YFSETQ. V dropped 1 base and J dropped 4; count of bases not matched to a gene: 13. CDR3 sequence (DNA): TGCGCCAGCAGCTTGACAGGACAGGCGATTGTTAGCACTGAAGCTTTCTTT. Translating it yields CASSLTGQAIVSTEAFF.

This clone was counted a few times. The V gene is TRBV7-9, the J gene TRBJ1-2, with D unclear. CDR3 size: 12 residues. The V gene lost 1 base and the J gene lost 6 bases, with 6 bases spanning the gap. Germline V gene lookup returns CDR1 SEHNR and CDR2 FQNEAQ (reference sequence). The CDR3: CASSLGGDGYTF. The CDR3 region has the DNA TGTGCCAGCAGCTTAGGAGGAGATGGCTACACCTTC.

This clone was counted a few times. This chain joins TRBV10-2 and TRBJ2-7; the match to TRBD1 covers 12 bases. The CDR3 has 14 amino acids. CDR1 is WSHSY, CDR2 SAAADI, per germline. J gave up 5 bases and V 5 bases, and 4 bases lay outside the gene matches. The CDR3 sequence is CASSPGQGANEQYF. CDR3 nucleotide sequence: TGCGCCAGCAGTCCGGGACAGGGGGCCAACGAGCAGTACTTC.

The genes are TRBV7-9 and TRBJ2-7; D perhaps matches TRBD2 (5 bases). Trimming left V 3 bases short and J 7 bases short, with 13 bases between. Germline V gene lookup returns CDR1 SEHNR and CDR2 FQNEAQ (reference sequence). The CDR3 loop spans 13 amino acids. The CDR3 nucleotides are TGTGCCAGCAGCTTTTTCGGGGTGAGTGAGCAGTACTTC. Residues: CASSFFGVSEQYF.

This clone was counted only a few times. The chain has TRBV10-3 and TRBJ2-3; the D is unclear. The CDR3 is 13 residues long. V lost 4 bases and J 2 bases, leaving 7 bases between the germline ends. Germline CDR1 and CDR2: ENHRY and SYGVKD. CDR3 coding DNA: TGTGCCATCAGTGGTGGAGACACAGATACGCAGTATTTT. Protein sequence: CAISGGDTDTQYF.

The chain combines TRBV29-1 with TRBJ2-1; 7 nucleotides agree with TRBD1. The CDR3 is made up of 12 amino acids. Trimming at V came to 7 bases and at J to 4 bases, leaving 4 bases not matched to a gene. Germline V gives CDR1 SQVTM, CDR2 ANQGSEA. For the CDR3, the DNA is TGCAGCGGGGGGACAGCTTACAATGAGCAGTTCTTC. Protein product: CSGGTAYNEQFF.

This clone was seen only a few times. The genes are TRBV6-6 and TRBJ1-1; 8 nucleotides match TRBD1. Germline CDR1 is MNHNY and CDR2 is SVGAGI (reference sequence). The V and J ends lost 5 bases and 5 bases, in that order; junction bases with no gene match: 7. This CDR3 has 14 residues. The CDR3 sequence is CASSGRQGWTEAFF. The CDR3 bases are TGTGCCAGCAGTGGGCGACAGGGGTGGACTGAAGCTTTCTTT.

This clone was observed a few times. The V and J genes are TRBV7-9 and TRBJ1-1, with D uncertain. Between the trimmed V and J ends, which lost 2 bases and 3 bases, there was a span of 7 bases. The CDR3 totals 13 residues. CDR1 SEHNR and CDR2 FQNEAQ come from the germline V gene (reference sequence). The CDR3 loop is CASSLREDTEAFF. The DNA for the CDR3 is TGTGCCAGCAGCTTAAGGGAGGACACTGAAGCTTTCTTT.

This clone turned up a few times. The V call is TRBV5-1, the J call TRBJ1-1, with D unresolved. V was pared by 7 bases and J by 1 base, with 5 bases between. The CDR3 sequence is 11 residues long. CDR1 SGHRS and CDR2 YFSETQ come from the germline V gene. The CDR3: CASRSNTEAFF. CDR3 in DNA: TGCGCCAGCCGTTCGAACACTGAAGCTTTCTTT.